This T cell receptor beta chain was profiled in a study of T cell responses to AZD1222 COVID-19 vaccine. Whole-study results and caveats: In all cases, repertoires were sampled only after the peak T cell response. Just 5 to 7 AZD1222 recipients were seropositive at baseline. Vaccine-related CD4 TCRs covered spike, predominating at 160-218 and 743-854.

As concerns this clone: Its antigen is not identified.

The V and J ends lost 5 bases and 0 bases respectively, with 12 bases between them. CDR3 length: 15 residues. CDR1 and CDR2 (germline): SGHAT, FQNNGV. Repertoires were generated with immunoSEQ multiplex PCR, while TCRdb's copy carries only in-frame clones and drops some. Here the sample spans tens of thousands of clones, around 90% being singletons. The receptor was derived from an adult in good health. The sample consisted of peripheral blood, taken on day 0 of AZD1222 vaccination. The chain links TRBV11-2 to TRBJ2-3, with D unresolved. Here the CDR3 DNA reads TGTGCCAGCAGCCCCGGGCCCTCTAGCACAGATACGCAGTATTTT. This encodes CASSPGPSSTDTQYF.